The 11 T cell receptor beta chains listed next were all sequenced from one sample in a study of CD8 T cells in Susac syndrome. A quantity of about 0.5 to 1 ug RNA underwent reverse transcription using random hexamers. TCRdb recomputed calls from the immunoSEQ multiplex PCR reads with MiXCR, one row per CDR3 protein. Among under 110,000 distinct CDR3 sequences listed, approximately 94% were seen once. Sequencing was performed on CD8+ T cells from PBMCs. These TCRs come from a human donor with Susac syndrome.

The V and J genes are TRBV18 and TRBJ1-2; possibly TRBD1 for D (6 bases). The CDR3 has 15 residues. V shed 0 bases and J shed 5 bases, with 13 bases lying between them. Germline values: CDR1 KGHSH, CDR2 LQKENI. The CDR3 loop reads CASSPPTGLSYGYTF. CDR3 sequence (DNA): TGTGCCAGCTCACCACCTACAGGGCTATCGTATGGCTACACCTTC. Using reference TRBV18 and TRBJ1-2 for the parts outside the CDR3, the full variable domain is NAGVMQNPRHLVRRRGQEARLRCSPMKGHSHVYWYRQLPEEGLKFMVYLQKENIIDESGMPKERFSAEFPKEGPSILRIQQVVRGDSAAYFCASSPPTGLSYGYTFGSGTRLTVV.

V is TRBV12-3 or TRBV12-4 and J is TRBJ2-5; the D gene is possibly TRBD1 (5 bases). The CDR3 loop spans 14 amino acids. Trimming took off 5 bases at V and 3 bases at J, with 13 bases between the two ends. The CDR3 protein is CASSSLDNEETQYF. The CDR3 DNA reads TGTGCCAGCAGTAGTCTGGACAACGAAGAGACCCAGTACTTC.

The chain has TRBV7-9 and TRBJ2-5, with D uncertain. Germline loops: CDR1 SEHNR, CDR2 FQNEAQ (reference sequence). Trimming took off 1 base at V and 3 bases at J, with 6 bases between the two ends. The CDR3 runs to 13 residues. CDR3 nucleotides: TGTGCCAGCAGCTTAGTGCTGAAAGAGACCCAGTACTTC. Amino acid sequence: CASSLVLKETQYF.

J is TRBJ2-5 and V is TRBV7-3; D remains unclear. The V end was cut by 7 bases, the J end by 1 base, with 7 bases between. This CDR3 has 12 residues. Germline values: CDR1 SGHTA, CDR2 FQGTGA. As DNA, the CDR3 is TGTGCCAGCAACGCCTCCCAAGAGACCCAGTACTTC. Its translation: CASNASQETQYF.

The rearrangement uses TRBV7-9 and TRBJ2-6; 8 bases fit TRBD2. V gave up 2 bases and J gave up 1 base; unmatched junction bases: 4. Germline V lookup: CDR1 SEHNR, CDR2 FQNEAQ (reference sequence). This CDR3 region has 17 residues. CDR3 loop: CASSLTGGTSGANVLTF. The CDR3 DNA sequence: TGTGCCAGCAGCTTAACGGGGGGGACGTCTGGGGCCAACGTCCTGACTTTC.

The gene calls are TRBV12-3 or TRBV12-4 and TRBJ2-5, with a tentative D call TRBD1 (6 bases). The CDR3 spans 14 residues. V was pared by 5 bases and J by 3 bases, with 13 bases between. The CDR3 DNA sequence: TGTGCCAGCAGTCCGACGGACAGAGAAGAGACCCAGTACTTC. Translation: CASSPTDREETQYF.

This clonotype has only one observation. The genes are TRBV7-9 and TRBJ1-5, with D unclear. Germline V lookup: CDR1 SEHNR, CDR2 FQNEAQ (reference sequence). V shed 3 bases and J shed 7 bases, with 10 bases lying between them. The CDR3 runs 13 residues. The CDR3 spells CASSLRVGQPQHF. CDR3 bases: TGTGCCAGCAGCTTGAGGGTGGGGCAGCCCCAGCATTTT.

The gene calls are TRBV7-9 and TRBJ2-4; the match to TRBD2 covers 8 bases. V lost 7 bases to trimming and J lost 7 bases; unmatched junction nucleotides: 6. Looked up from germline, CDR1 is SEHNR and CDR2 is FQNEAQ (reference sequence). The length of the CDR3 is 13 residues. The CDR3 sequence is CASTPGGGNIQYF. The CDR3 region has the DNA TGTGCCAGCACCCCCGGGGGGGGGAACATTCAGTACTTC. The variable domain in full, with the rest retrieved from reference TRBV7-9 and TRBJ2-4, is DTGVSQNPRHKITKRGQNVTFRCDPISEHNRLYWYRQTLGQGPEFLTYFQNEAQLEKSRLLSDRFSAERPKGSFSTLEIQRTEQGDSAMYLCASTPGGGNIQYFGAGTRLSVL.

The chain employs TRBV7-2 and TRBJ2-1, with D possibly called TRBD1 or TRBD2 (5 bases each). V lost 1 base and J 6 bases, leaving 10 bases between the germline ends. The CDR3 runs to 14 residues. CDR1 and CDR2 from the germline V gene are SGHTA and FQGNSA. DNA of the CDR3: TGTGCCAGCAGCTTAGGGGGGACCGCCAATGAGCAGTTCTTC. Translating it yields CASSLGGTANEQFF.

The chain has TRBV7-2 and TRBJ2-7; D is possibly TRBD1 or TRBD2 (5 bases each). This CDR3 has 14 amino acids. V was shortened by 5 bases and J by 5 bases, with 16 bases between the two germline ends. Germline values: CDR1 SGHTA, CDR2 FQGNSA. CDR3 coding DNA: TGTGCCAGCAGCCTCCGGGCAGGGACGAACGAGCAGTACTTC. Translation: CASSLRAGTNEQYF.

This chain joins TRBV15 and TRBJ2-5; a weak D match, TRBD1 (5 bases). The V end lost 7 bases, the J end lost 3 bases, and 12 bases lay between the germline ends. From germline, CDR1 is LNHNV and CDR2 YYDKDF (reference sequence). The CDR3 is made up of 13 amino acids. In DNA form, the CDR3 reads TGTGCCACCACCTTGGGGCCCAAAGAGACCCAGTACTTC. It translates to CATTLGPKETQYF.